The 12 T cell receptor beta chains presented below share a single source sample, sequenced in a study of blood T cell repertoires in COVID-19 (TCRdb year 2020). Receptor amplification or capture employed the immunoSEQ multiplex PCR assay. TCRdb took over this immuneACCESS table, retaining in-frame rearrangements with V and J assigned. Such tables are incomplete; in checked studies, under half of the missing clones stem from an unresolved V gene, and the remainder is unexplained. The sample data list some 200,000 clones, and roughly four fifths of these were observed just once. In total, the top ten clones hold about 11% of the sample. Sequenced material: peripheral blood. These TCRs come from a woman in her thirties or forties with COVID-19, enrolled during active disease.

The chain uses TRBV6-5 and TRBJ1-2; D remains ambiguous. Germline V gives CDR1 MNHEY, CDR2 SVGAGI. The CDR3 loop spans 15 amino acids. Trimming took off 5 bases at V and 4 bases at J, with 17 bases between the two ends. The CDR3 nucleotides read TGTGCCAGCAGTCAGCTCACAGAATCATTCTATGGCTACACCTTC. This encodes CASSQLTESFYGYTF.

V gene TRBV28 combines with J gene TRBJ1-2; TRBD1 matches at 7 bases. Per the germline V gene, CDR1 is MDHEN and CDR2 is SYDVKM. This CDR3 spans 12 amino acids. The ends lost 6 bases at V and 2 bases at J; junction bases unmatched: 0. The CDR3 coding sequence is TGTGCCAGCAGGGGACAGAACTATGGCTACACCTTC. Amino acid sequence: CASRGQNYGYTF.

The gene calls are TRBV10-3 and TRBJ2-5; TRBD1 matches at 7 bases. The CDR3 length is 14 residues. V shed 6 bases and J 7 bases; nucleotides not matched to a gene: 11. Germline values: CDR1 ENHRY, CDR2 SYGVKD. The DNA for the CDR3 is TGTGCCATCAGCGGGGTAGGTCCAGGGGGGACCCAGTACTTC. It codes for CAISGVGPGGTQYF.

On this clone: At the DNA level, this CDR3 is encoded by other sequences in the same sample as well. The chain joins TRBV6-5 to TRBJ1-4; D is perhaps TRBD1 (5 bases). The V and J ends lost 6 bases and 5 bases respectively, with 10 bases between them. Germline V gives CDR1 MNHEY, CDR2 SVGAGI. This CDR3 has 13 residues. The CDR3: CASRTGGNEKLFF. The CDR3 DNA sequence: TGTGCCAGCAGAACTGGGGGGAATGAAAAACTGTTTTTT.

This clone was seen just once. The V and J genes are TRBV24-1 and TRBJ2-3, with D perhaps TRBD2 (6 bases). Trimming took off 5 bases at V and 6 bases at J, with 14 bases between the two ends. The CDR3 loop spans 14 amino acids. Per the germline V gene, CDR1 is KGHDR and CDR2 is SFDVKD. The CDR3 is CATSVRSGSDTQYF. Written as DNA, the CDR3 is TGTGCCACCAGTGTTCGATCCGGGAGCGATACGCAGTATTTT.

This sequence joins TRBV9 and TRBJ1-2, with 7 bases lining up with TRBD1. The V gene end was trimmed by 0 bases and the J gene end by 5 bases; junction bases not matched to a gene: 7. The CDR3 is 15 amino acids. Germline CDR1 and CDR2: SGDLS and YYNGEE. The CDR3 coding sequence is TGTGCCAGCAGCGTAGGGGAAGGGGGCTGGTATGGCTACACCTTC. It yields the protein CASSVGEGGWYGYTF.

Turning to this clone: Within the sample, other DNA sequences also encode this same CDR3. This sequence joins TRBV27 and TRBJ1-2; D unclear. Germline loops: CDR1 MNHEY, CDR2 SMNVEV (reference sequence). V was pared by 1 base and J by 2 bases, with 8 bases between. CDR3 length: 14 residues. The CDR3 loop is CASSLYNTNYGYTF. The CDR3, as DNA: TGTGCCAGCAGTTTATACAACACGAACTATGGCTACACCTTC.

This chain joins TRBV27 and TRBJ2-3, with TRBD2 identical over 11 bases. Germline V lookup: CDR1 MNHEY, CDR2 SMNVEV (reference sequence). The V segment lost 6 bases and the J segment 5 bases; nucleotides outside the gene matches: 7. CDR3 size: 15 residues. CDR3 loop: CASSPGLAGQDTQYF. As DNA, the CDR3 is TGTGCCAGCAGCCCTGGACTAGCGGGCCAAGATACGCAGTATTTT.

CDR3 bases: TGTGCCAGCAGCTTAGGTCAACAGGGGCAACGGGAGACCCAGTACTTC. This encodes CASSLGQQGQRETQYF. This chain joins TRBV11-2 and TRBJ2-5, with 7 bases aligning to TRBD1. V gave up 1 base and J gave up 5 bases; unmatched junction bases: 10. The CDR3 length is 16 residues. The germline gives CDR1 SGHAT, CDR2 FQNNGV.

This sequence joins TRBV10-2 and TRBJ1-6, with a weak D call TRBD1 (5 bases). V lost 10 bases, J lost 5 bases, and 18 bases lay in between. The CDR3 length is 15 residues. Germline CDR1 is WSHSY and CDR2 is SAAADI. The CDR3 nucleotides are TGCGCCACCAGGGATATATTGCTAGATAATTCACCCCTCCACTTT. Protein sequence: CATRDILLDNSPLHF.

The chain links TRBV14 to TRBJ1-4; D unclear. Trimming removed 5 bases from V and 0 bases from J, with 10 bases in between. CDR1 is SGHDN, CDR2 FVKESK, per germline. The CDR3 is 15 amino acids. The CDR3 protein is CASSARHATNEKLFF. For the CDR3, the DNA is TGTGCCAGCAGCGCCCGACACGCAACTAATGAAAAACTGTTTTTT. Variable domain in full (rest from reference TRBV14 and TRBJ1-4): EAGVTQFPSHSVIEKGQTVTLRCDPISGHDNLYWYRRVMGKEIKFLLHFVKESKQDESGMPNNRFLAERTGGTYSTLKVQPAELEDSGVYFCASSARHATNEKLFFGSGTQLSVL.

This clone was counted ten times or more. The chain uses TRBV3-1 (or the pseudogene TRBV3-2) and TRBJ2-2; maybe TRBD1 (6 bases). Germline values: CDR1 LGHDT, CDR2 YNNKEL (reference sequence). The CDR3 runs to 14 residues. Trimming left V 7 bases short and J 2 bases short, with 11 bases between. Here the CDR3 DNA reads TGTGCCAGCACCCGGACAGCCAACACCGGGGAGCTGTTTTTT. This encodes CASTRTANTGELFF.